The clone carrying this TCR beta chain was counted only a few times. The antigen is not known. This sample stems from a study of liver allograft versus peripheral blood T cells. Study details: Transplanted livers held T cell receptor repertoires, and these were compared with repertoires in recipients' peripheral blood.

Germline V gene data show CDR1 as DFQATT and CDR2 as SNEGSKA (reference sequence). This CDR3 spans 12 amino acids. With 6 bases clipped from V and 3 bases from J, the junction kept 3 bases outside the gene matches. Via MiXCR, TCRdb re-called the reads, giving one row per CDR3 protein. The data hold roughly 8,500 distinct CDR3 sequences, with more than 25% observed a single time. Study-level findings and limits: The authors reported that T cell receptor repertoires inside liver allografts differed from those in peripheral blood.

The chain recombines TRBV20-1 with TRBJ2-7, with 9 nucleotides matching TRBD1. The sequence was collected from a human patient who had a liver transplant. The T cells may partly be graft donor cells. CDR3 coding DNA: TGCAGTGCAACGACAGGGGGCTACGAGCAGTACTTC. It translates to CSATTGGYEQYF.